This T cell receptor (beta chain) was retrieved from a study of response to subunit inactivated influenza vaccine. As regards this clonotype: Antigen: not known.

General observations from the study: It was suggested by the authors that few new T cells are recruited by each seasonal influenza vaccination.

This CDR3 has 18 amino acids. Germline CDR1 is DFQATT and CDR2 is SNEGSKA (reference sequence). Germline trimming cut 1 base from V and 0 bases from J; bases unmatched to any gene: 6. TCRdb called the RT-PCR reads again in MiXCR, with one record for every CDR3 protein. The sample comprises 450,000 to 550,000 distinct CDR3 sequences, around 25% of which are singletons, and 1.5% to 2% rests with the top ten. Source: CD4+ T cells sorted from PBMCs, taken roughly 5 days after vaccination. The clonotype was recovered from a man between 50 and 59 years old who received an inactivated influenza vaccine. The genes are TRBV20-1 and TRBJ2-3, with 14 positions matching TRBD2. In DNA, the CDR3 is TGCAGTGCTAGAGCTTGGACTAGCGGGAGGTTTAGCACAGATACGCAGTATTTT. This sequence encodes CSARAWTSGRFSTDTQYF.